This TCR beta chain was identified in a study of T-cell memory formation after mild COVID-19. 5'RACE with constant-segment primers built TCRalpha and TCRbeta cDNA libraries with UMIs. A single record per CDR3 protein comes from TCRdb applying MiXCR to the 5' RACE reads. This table has under 450,000 distinct CDR3 sequences, about a quarter appearing once. Relative to its sample, this clonotype is medium-sized (0.01 to 0.1%). The germline gives CDR1 LGHNA, CDR2 YNFKEQ. The CDR3 totals 15 residues. V lost 5 bases, J lost 5 bases, and 16 bases lay in between. This chain links TRBV4-2 with TRBJ2-1; possibly TRBD1 or TRBD2 for D (5 bases each). The sequence was obtained from an adult woman who had mild COVID-19 (a few samples of this study predate the infection). Cell type and time point are not known. Source material: PBMCs or a T cell subset sorted from them (not recorded which). CDR3 protein: CASSNRDQRDNEQFF. CDR3 coding DNA: TGTGCCAGCAGCAACCGGGACCAGAGGGACAATGAGCAGTTCTTC.